Listed here is a single T cell receptor (beta chain). This sample was included in a study of blood T cell repertoires in COVID-19. This CDR3 has 15 residues. Germline CDR1 is MNHNS and CDR2 is SASEGT. With V trimmed by 3 bases and J by 9 bases, 3 bases remained unmatched. Clones were sequenced by immunoSEQ multiplex PCR, and TCRdb holds only the in-frame ones, with some missing. The sample includes 140,000 to 150,000 clones, roughly three quarters seen only once; the top ten take about 8.7%. This receptor was obtained from a man aged 45-60 years with active or convalescent COVID-19. Sequencing was performed on peripheral blood. The chain joins TRBV6-1 to TRBJ2-1; TRBD2 agrees at 15 bases. CDR3 amino acids: CASSEGLAGGREQFF. CDR3 sequence (DNA): TGTGCCAGCAGTGAGGGACTAGCGGGAGGTCGTGAGCAGTTCTTC.